The 8 T cell receptor beta chains below were found in one sample sequenced in a study of CD8 T cells in ankylosing spondylitis. TCRdb re-derived calls from the 5' RACE reads in MiXCR, one entry per CDR3 protein. The repertoire holds nearly 250,000 distinct CDR3 sequences, with roughly 32% as singletons. The specimen sequenced was blood, either unsorted or a sorted T cell fraction (not recorded which). These receptors came from a male donor with ankylosing spondylitis or in good health (not recorded which).

This clonotype has a handful of counts. The V call is TRBV20-1, the J call TRBJ1-4, with D possibly matching TRBD1 (6 bases). Germline V gene lookup returns CDR1 DFQATT and CDR2 SNEGSKA (reference sequence). There are 13 residues in the CDR3. The V end was cut by 6 bases, the J end by 7 bases, with 15 bases between. The chain's CDR3 is CSANRGGAEKLFF. CDR3 bases: TGCAGTGCCAACCGAGGGGGGGCTGAAAAACTGTTTTTT.

The chain carries TRBV12-3 or TRBV12-4 and TRBJ2-1; 8 bases line up with TRBD2. CDR3 length: 15 residues. Trimming at V came to 4 bases and at J to 7 bases, leaving 9 bases not matched to a gene. CDR3 nucleotides: TGTGCCAGCAGTTACCCGGGGGGGCCTCGGAATGAGCAGTTCTTC. It yields the protein CASSYPGGPRNEQFF.

This clonotype was seen a handful of times. This chain links TRBV6-1 with TRBJ1-1, with 7 bases fitting TRBD1. V lost 8 bases and J lost 3; bases outside the gene matches: 9. The CDR3 length is 14 residues. In germline, CDR1 is MNHNS, CDR2 SASEGT. CDR3 protein: CASGDSGGYTEAFF. The CDR3, as DNA: TGTGCCAGCGGGGACTCAGGGGGTTACACTGAAGCTTTCTTT.

V usage is TRBV7-8 and J usage is TRBJ2-5; D is unresolved. Trimming took 4 bases from V and 5 from J, leaving 20 bases between them. CDR3 length equals 16 residues. The germline V gene encodes CDR1 SGHVS and CDR2 FQNEAQ. For the CDR3, the DNA is TGTGCCAGCAGCTGGGGATATTTAGGCCCTATGGAGACCCAGTACTTC. This translates into CASSWGYLGPMETQYF.

J is TRBJ2-5 and V is TRBV12-3 or TRBV12-4; D is perhaps TRBD2 (6 bases). V was cut by 6 bases and J by 9 bases, with 17 bases left in between. This CDR3 comprises 13 residues. The CDR3 is CASSPDRGGAQYF. The DNA for the CDR3 is TGTGCCAGCAGCCCCGACCGGGGCGGGGCCCAGTACTTC.

This clonotype was counted between two and nine times. CDR3 amino acids: CASSPGQTNTGELFF. CDR3 DNA: TGTGCCAGCAGTCCGGGACAGACCAACACCGGGGAGCTGTTTTTT. The chain combines TRBV12-3 or TRBV12-4 with TRBJ2-2; 7 bases line up with TRBD1. V gave up 5 bases and J gave up 2 bases; unmatched junction bases: 5. This CDR3 spans 15 amino acids.

Many counts were recorded for this clonotype. In DNA form, the CDR3 reads TGCAGCGTTGAGGTGGGACAGGGGAAAGGCTACGAGCAGTACTTC. Amino acids: CSVEVGQGKGYEQYF. This chain joins TRBV29-1 and TRBJ2-7; 10 bases fit TRBD1. The CDR3 length is 15 residues. CDR1 SQVTM and CDR2 ANQGSEA come from the germline V gene. After removal of 3 bases from V and 3 bases from J, the junction contained 8 bases not matched to a gene.

The chain has TRBV15 and TRBJ2-3; unclear D gene. The CDR3 extends over 12 amino acids. The V and J ends lost 4 bases and 1 base respectively, with 3 bases between them. Germline V gene data show CDR1 as LNHNV and CDR2 as YYDKDF (reference sequence). This chain's CDR3 is CATSIGTDTQYF. The CDR3 DNA reads as TGTGCCACCAGCATTGGCACAGATACGCAGTATTTT. The variable domain in full, with the rest retrieved from reference TRBV15 and TRBJ2-3, is DAMVIQNPRYQVTQFGKPVTLSCSQTLNHNVMYWYQQKSSQAPKLLFHYYDKDFNNEADTPDNFQSRRPNTSFCFLDIRSPGLGDTAMYLCATSIGTDTQYFGPGTRLTVL.